The 13 T cell receptor beta chains below come from one sample, sequenced in a study of blood T cell repertoires in COVID-19. Assay: immunoSEQ multiplex PCR; the TCRdb copy retains only in-frame clones and omits some. The sample shows approximately 350,000 clones, 80% to 90% of them seen only once. Source material: PBMCs or T cells enriched from blood (not recorded which). Source of these receptors: a man aged 18 to 29 who had recovered from COVID-19.

The chain employs TRBV7-8 and TRBJ2-1; D unclear. This CDR3 is 13 amino acids long. V shed 1 base and J shed 4 bases, with 5 bases lying between them. The germline gives CDR1 SGHVS, CDR2 FQNEAQ. This CDR3 reads CASSLDEYNEQFF. CDR3 bases: TGTGCCAGCAGCTTAGACGAGTACAATGAGCAGTTCTTC.

In its sample, this clone was seen a few times. The chain couples TRBV5-1 to TRBJ1-6; TRBD1 might be the D (5 bases). The V and J ends lost 4 bases and 9 bases respectively, with 17 bases between them. The CDR3 covers 15 residues. In germline, CDR1 is SGHRS, CDR2 YFSETQ. The CDR3 region is CASSDGHQGGSPLHF. In DNA form, the CDR3 reads TGCGCCAGCAGCGATGGGCACCAGGGTGGTTCACCCCTCCACTTT.

This clone was recorded a few times. V gene TRBV12-3 or TRBV12-4 combines with J gene TRBJ1-2; D unclear. The CDR3 loop spans 11 amino acids. V lost 5 bases, J lost 8 bases, and 9 bases lay in between. As DNA, the CDR3 is TGTGCCAGCAGTCCCCCACAGGGCTACACCTTC. Translation gives CASSPPQGYTF.

The chain links TRBV23-1 to TRBJ1-6, with 8 positions matching TRBD1. TRBV23-1 falls under the ORF class, with uncertain function. Trimming took 2 bases from V and 6 from J; bases not matched to a gene: 15. This CDR3 comprises 19 residues. CDR3 DNA: TGCGCCAGCAGTCAACCCCCCTATCTTTGGACAGGGAGTAATTCACCCCTCCACTTT. Encoded protein: CASSQPPYLWTGSNSPLHF.

This clone was observed once. V gene TRBV5-1 combines with J gene TRBJ1-2, with D possibly matching TRBD1 (6 bases). Trimming took off 2 bases at V and 4 bases at J, with 18 bases between the two ends. Germline assignment: CDR1 SGHRS and CDR2 YFSETQ. This CDR3 has 16 residues. The DNA for the CDR3 is TGCGCCAGCAGCTTAGGGGACACCCAAAGAGGCTATGGCTACACCTTC. This sequence encodes CASSLGDTQRGYGYTF.

This clone has only a few counts. V usage is TRBV20-1 and J usage is TRBJ2-7; 9 nucleotides match TRBD2. The CDR3 has 11 amino acids. V lost 6 bases, J lost 5 bases, and 2 bases stayed unmatched. The germline V gene encodes CDR1 DFQATT and CDR2 SNEGSKA (reference sequence). The CDR3 loop reads CSAGLAHEQYF. The CDR3 nucleotides read TGCAGTGCGGGACTAGCCCACGAGCAGTACTTC.

The CDR3 is CASSFNSPGLGYGYTF. The CDR3 DNA sequence: TGTGCCAGCAGCTTTAATTCGCCGGGGTTAGGTTATGGCTACACCTTC. This chain links TRBV7-6 with TRBJ1-2; D is uncertain. Deletions cut 3 bases from V and 5 bases from J, with 19 bases between. This CDR3 is built from 16 residues. The germline V gene has CDR1 SGHVS and CDR2 FNYEAQ.

This clone has just a few counts. The chain couples TRBV5-1 to TRBJ1-5; TRBD1 matches at 7 bases. Germline V gene sequence: CDR1 SGHRS, CDR2 YFSETQ. V was clipped by 2 bases and J by 7 bases; unmatched bases: 9. The CDR3 spans 15 residues. CDR3 coding DNA: TGCGCCAGCAGCTTAACCACAGGGGAGTACCAGCCCCAGCATTTT. Translated: CASSLTTGEYQPQHF. Full variable domain (rest looked up from reference TRBV5-1 and TRBJ1-5): KAGVTQTPRYLIKTRGQQVTLSCSPISGHRSVSWYQQTPGQGLQFLFEYFSETQRNKGNFPGRFSGRQFSNSRSEMNVSTLELGDSALYLCASSLTTGEYQPQHFGDGTRLSIL.

The chain couples TRBV6-2 or TRBV6-3 to TRBJ2-7; 9 bases are shared with TRBD1. The germline gives CDR1 MNHEY, CDR2 SVGEGT. The V segment lost 6 bases and the J segment 0 bases; nucleotides outside the gene matches: 9. CDR3 length: 16 amino acids. CDR3 sequence reads: CASSPRGQGFSYEQYF. The CDR3, as DNA: TGTGCCAGCAGCCCTAGGGGACAGGGTTTCTCCTACGAGCAGTACTTC.

This chain joins TRBV27 and TRBJ2-1; possible D gene TRBD2, 6 bases. Trimming left V 6 bases short and J 0 bases short, with 18 bases between. The CDR3 is 17 residues long. CDR1 is MNHEY and CDR2 is SMNVEV in the germline V gene (reference sequence). CDR3: CASSPGLTRSSYNEQFF. CDR3 nucleotide sequence: TGTGCCAGCAGCCCCGGACTAACTAGGAGCTCCTACAATGAGCAGTTCTTC.

A single count supports this clone. The J gene is TRBJ2-3, the V gene TRBV29-1; maybe TRBD1 (5 bases). The V and J ends lost 5 bases and 2 bases respectively, with 8 bases between them. Germline V gene data show CDR1 as SQVTM and CDR2 as ANQGSEA. CDR3 length equals 12 residues. CDR3 in DNA: TGCAGCGTTATACAGGTCACAGATACGCAGTATTTT. It translates to CSVIQVTDTQYF.

The CDR3 bases are TGTGCCAGCAGTACCCTATCTCCCCCTGAAGCTTTCTTT. It yields the protein CASSTLSPPEAFF. The genes are TRBV6-5 and TRBJ1-1; no reliable D call. The CDR3 totals 13 residues. Between the trimmed V and J ends, which lost 5 bases and 6 bases, there was a span of 13 bases. Germline lookup yields CDR1 MNHEY and CDR2 SVGAGI.

This clone was detected once. The chain uses TRBV6-5 and TRBJ2-7, with 7 bases aligning to TRBD1. This CDR3 has 16 amino acids. Germline V gives CDR1 MNHEY, CDR2 SVGAGI. V dropped 0 bases and J dropped 0; count of bases not matched to a gene: 5. The CDR3 bases are TGTGCCAGCAGTTACTCTGGACAGGTCGTCTCCTACGAGCAGTACTTC. Its translation is CASSYSGQVVSYEQYF.